Sequencing of this T cell receptor (beta chain) was carried out in a study of T cell responses to AZD1222 COVID-19 vaccine. CDR1 is SGHTA, CDR2 FQGNSA, per germline. Trimming pared 7 bases from V and 8 bases from J, leaving 19 bases between. CDR3 length: 14 residues. About this clone itself: Antigen unknown.

The table came from immunoSEQ multiplex PCR; TCRdb's copy has only in-frame clones and leaves some out. Among some 130,000 clones listed, more than 85% were seen once. Points from the study as a whole: Repertoires were sampled only after the peak T cell response.

The sequencing here drew on peripheral blood, taken on day 0 of AZD1222 vaccination. The receptor comes from an adult in good health. The rearrangement uses TRBV7-2 and TRBJ2-3, with D tentatively TRBD2 (5 bases). The CDR3 region is CASILSDLAATQYF. The CDR3, as DNA: TGTGCCAGCATCCTTAGCGATCTAGCAGCTACGCAGTATTTT.